This T cell receptor (beta chain) came from a study of blood T cell repertoires in COVID-19. Concerning this clone: Other DNA sequences in the sample encode the same CDR3.

V shed 0 bases, J shed 6 bases, and the junction held 5 bases outside the gene matches. The CDR3 is 16 residues long. Looked up from germline, CDR1 is MGHRA and CDR2 is YSYEKL. The method was immunoSEQ multiplex PCR; TCRdb's version includes in-frame clones alone and lacks a portion of them. The table records over 200,000 clones, approximately 90% of them present only once. The source material was peripheral blood. The chain links TRBV4-1 to TRBJ1-6, with 7 bases lining up with TRBD1. This clonotype originated in a man aged 25 to 40 with COVID-19, enrolled during active disease. Here the CDR3 reads CASSQETTGRNSPLHF. The CDR3 region has the DNA TGCGCCAGCAGCCAAGAAACGACAGGGCGTAATTCACCCCTCCACTTT.